Shown below are 18 T cell receptor beta chains from a single sample sequenced in a study of cytomegalovirus exposure and HLA in healthy donors. The study ran its PCR with 60 Vbeta and 13 Jbeta primers. Some clones are missing from TCRdb's copy, which holds only in-frame ones; the method was immunoSEQ multiplex PCR. The table shows approximately 130,000 clones, with around 74% occurring only once. Input material: PBMCs. These receptors were taken from a man aged 25 to 45 in good health and CMV-seronegative.

The chain employs TRBV19 and TRBJ1-1; tentative D call: TRBD1 (6 bases). Germline assignment: CDR1 LNHDA and CDR2 SQIVND (reference sequence). This CDR3 comprises 18 residues. Deletions cut 3 bases from V and 3 bases from J, with 23 bases between. The CDR3 DNA reads TGTGCCAGTAGTATTAAGGGACCCACCCAGGGGTTGTACACTGAAGCTTTCTTT. Its protein is CASSIKGPTQGLYTEAFF. The whole variable domain, remainder taken from reference TRBV19 and TRBJ1-1, is DGGITQSPKYLFRKEGQNVTLSCEQNLNHDAMYWYRQDPGQGLRLIYYSQIVNDFQKGDIAEGYSVSREKKESFPLTVTSAQKNPTAFYLCASSIKGPTQGLYTEAFFGQGTRLTVV.

This clone was counted only a few times. The V call is TRBV11-2, the J call TRBJ1-2; D may be TRBD1 (6 bases). With 1 base removed from V and 6 bases from J, the gap between germline ends came to 6 bases. This CDR3 region has 12 residues. Germline assignment: CDR1 SGHAT and CDR2 FQNNGV. CDR3 DNA: TGTGCCAGCAGCTTAGGGACAGATGGCTACACCTTC. Its protein product is CASSLGTDGYTF. The full variable domain, rest sourced from reference TRBV11-2 and TRBJ1-2, is EAGVAQSPRYKIIEKRQSVAFWCNPISGHATLYWYQQILGQGPKLLIQFQNNGVVDDSQLPKDRFSAERLKGVDSTLKIQPAKLEDSAVYLCASSLGTDGYTFGSGTRLTVV.

This clone was counted once. The rearrangement joins TRBV6-6 to TRBJ1-1, with TRBD1 matching 7 bases. Germline loops: CDR1 MNHNY, CDR2 SVGAGI (reference sequence). The CDR3 runs to 14 residues. The J segment lost 6 bases and the V segment lost 6 bases, leaving 10 bases of the junction unmatched. Written as DNA, the CDR3 is TGTGCCAGCAGCCTACAGGGGATGGGGCCTGAAGCTTTCTTT. This sequence encodes CASSLQGMGPEAFF.

The table lists this clone with a count of one. Relative to the germline gene, one junction end is altered; a read error may explain this. This CDR3 is also generated by other DNA sequences in the sample. In DNA form, the CDR3 reads TGCGCGAGCAGCTTGACAGCAATCTATTCGTTCCAAGAGACCCAGTACTTC. This codes for CASSLTAIYSFQETQYF. The rearrangement links TRBV5-1 to TRBJ2-5, with D perhaps matching TRBD1 (5 bases). Germline V CDR1 and CDR2: SGHRS, YFSETQ. This CDR3 region has 17 residues.

This clone was seen a single time. The chain uses TRBV4-1 and TRBJ2-1; 8 bases are a match to TRBD2. The germline V gene encodes CDR1 MGHRA and CDR2 YSYEKL. Unmatched junction bases numbered 12, after V lost 1 base and J lost 7 bases. The CDR3 extends over 17 amino acids. Written as DNA, the CDR3 is TGCGCCAGCAGCCAAGGACGGTTTAGCGGGGTTAAGAATGAGCAGTTCTTC. Amino acid sequence: CASSQGRFSGVKNEQFF.

The rearrangement uses TRBV4-1 and TRBJ2-1, with D perhaps matching TRBD2 (5 bases). The V and J ends lost 3 bases and 8 bases respectively, with 14 bases between them. The germline gives CDR1 MGHRA, CDR2 YSYEKL. There are 14 residues in the CDR3. This chain's CDR3 is CASSQYLGSYEQFF. CDR3 nucleotide sequence: TGCGCCAGCAGCCAGTATCTTGGGAGCTATGAGCAGTTCTTC.

The rearrangement joins TRBV7-3 to TRBJ2-1, with D perhaps matching TRBD1 (5 bases). Trimming shortened V by 2 bases and J by 8 bases, and 10 bases separated the two germline ends. Germline CDR1 is SGHTA and CDR2 is FQGTGA. The CDR3 is 13 amino acids. The CDR3: CASSLQGSYEQFF. In nucleotides, the CDR3 is TGTGCCAGCAGCTTACAGGGTAGCTATGAGCAGTTCTTC.

V is TRBV5-8 and J is TRBJ2-7; no clear D. The CDR3 loop spans 10 amino acids. CDR1 SGHTS and CDR2 YDEGEE come from the germline V gene. The V end lost 6 bases, the J end lost 3 bases, and 4 bases lay between the germline ends. CDR3: CASNYYEQYF. CDR3 bases: TGTGCCAGCAACTACTACGAGCAGTACTTC.

This sequence joins TRBV29-1 and TRBJ2-7; a possible D gene is TRBD2 (6 bases). The CDR3 is 15 amino acids. The germline V gene has CDR1 SQVTM and CDR2 ANQGSEA. Between the trimmed V and J ends, which lost 0 bases and 9 bases, there was a span of 21 bases. The DNA of the CDR3 is TGCAGCGTTGAAGAGCGGGAAACTAGTGGGACGGGGCAGTACTTC. The encoded protein is CSVEERETSGTGQYF.

This clone was observed once. This chain links TRBV9 with TRBJ2-3; maybe TRBD1 (7 bases). CDR1 SGDLS and CDR2 YYNGEE come from the germline V gene. This CDR3 has 19 residues. The V end lost 0 bases, the J end lost 1 base, and 21 bases lay between the germline ends. The chain's CDR3 is CASSVGVGGPDRRTDTQYF. The CDR3 bases are TGTGCCAGCAGCGTAGGGGTAGGAGGGCCGGACAGGCGCACAGATACGCAGTATTTT.

This chain uses TRBV7-9 with TRBJ2-7; 9 bases are a match to TRBD1. The CDR3 extends over 14 amino acids. V gave up 6 bases and J gave up 3 bases; unmatched junction bases: 6. Germline V gives CDR1 SEHNR, CDR2 FQNEAQ (reference sequence). Written as DNA, the CDR3 is TGTGCCAGCAGTCGTAGGACAGGGGACTACGAGCAGTACTTC. Its protein product is CASSRRTGDYEQYF.

V gene TRBV28 combines with J gene TRBJ2-7; TRBD1 matches at 10 bases. Trimming at V came to 3 bases and at J to 8 bases, leaving 19 bases not matched to a gene. The CDR3 spans 18 residues. Germline V gene sequence: CDR1 MDHEN, CDR2 SYDVKM. CDR3 loop: CASSFGTGATETTLQQYF. The CDR3 nucleotides are TGTGCCAGCAGTTTTGGGACAGGGGCGACTGAAACTACGTTACAGCAGTACTTC.

The genes are TRBV5-1 and TRBJ2-5, with 7 bases identical to TRBD2. V was clipped by 4 bases and J by 5 bases; unmatched bases: 17. This CDR3 has 17 residues. The germline gives CDR1 SGHRS, CDR2 YFSETQ. CDR3 DNA sequence: TGCGCCAGCAGCCCCGGGGGGTCGGGTCTTCCTCAGGAGACCCAGTACTTC. Amino acid sequence: CASSPGGSGLPQETQYF.

V usage is TRBV5-1 and J usage is TRBJ2-7, with 9 positions matching TRBD2. The germline V gene has CDR1 SGHRS and CDR2 YFSETQ. The CDR3 spans 15 residues. Trimming cost V 6 bases and J 0 bases; bases outside gene matches: 7. DNA of the CDR3: TGCGCCAGCAAACCTAGCGGGATGTCCTCCTACGAGCAGTACTTC. Amino acids: CASKPSGMSSYEQYF.

The genes are TRBV7-9 and TRBJ1-4, with D maybe TRBD1 (5 bases). V lost 8 bases and J lost 6, with 19 bases in between. The CDR3 sequence is 15 residues long. Germline CDR1 SEHNR, CDR2 FQNEAQ (reference sequence). CDR3 residues: CASAPSGGFDEKLFF. DNA for the CDR3: TGTGCCAGCGCGCCGTCGGGGGGATTCGATGAAAAACTGTTTTTT.

The chain couples TRBV27 to TRBJ1-5, with 7 bases lining up with TRBD1. J gave up 0 bases and V 4 bases, and 6 bases lay outside the gene matches. The CDR3 spans 16 residues. Germline V gene data show CDR1 as MNHEY and CDR2 as SMNVEV (reference sequence). The CDR3 coding sequence is TGTGCCAGCAGTTCCCGGGACAGATATAGCAATCAGCCCCAGCATTTT. Encoded protein: CASSSRDRYSNQPQHF.

This chain connects TRBV4-2 to TRBJ2-7; possibly TRBD2 for D (6 bases). In germline, CDR1 is LGHNA, CDR2 YNFKEQ. The CDR3 runs 15 residues. V gave up 2 bases and J gave up 4 bases, with 15 bases separating them. The CDR3 here is CASSQSRLVSYEQYF. CDR3 nucleotide sequence: TGTGCCAGCAGCCAAAGCAGACTAGTCTCGTACGAGCAGTACTTC.

The chain recombines TRBV30 with TRBJ2-1; D might be TRBD1 (6 bases). In germline, CDR1 is GTSNPN, CDR2 SVGIG (reference sequence). The CDR3 runs 12 residues. Trimming took off 3 bases at V and 7 bases at J, with 10 bases between the two ends. CDR3 in amino acids: CAWSDRRNEQFF. The DNA for the CDR3 is TGTGCCTGGAGCGACAGGAGAAATGAGCAGTTCTTC.